This passage covers 10 T cell receptor beta chains from one sample sequenced in a study of shared clonotypes between healthy human individuals (dated by TCRdb to the early 2020s). The protocol used for the library was the immunoSEQ multiplex PCR assay. TCRdb obtained this table from immuneACCESS and retained in-frame rearrangements with V and J assigned. These tables miss some clones; where compared with another copy, unresolved V genes account for less than half of the shortfall, and the remainder is unexplained. The sample table records approximately 530,000 clones; approximately 95% of these occur just once. Together, the top ten hold approximately 0.06% of the sample. Sequencing was performed on naive CD4+ T cells sorted from blood. The sample's cell subset or site label is to be understood as: CD45RA+ positively selected. The source of these receptors is a woman aged 25 to 39 in good health.

The chain recombines TRBV12-5 with TRBJ2-7; D not certain. Germline V gene data show CDR1 as LGHNT and CDR2 as FRNRAP. Trimming shortened V by 6 bases and J by 3 bases, and 6 bases separated the two germline ends. The CDR3 has 11 residues. The CDR3 DNA follows: TGTGCTAGTGGAGACGGCTACGAGCAGTACTTC. Translating it yields CASGDGYEQYF. Supplemented by reference TRBV12-5 and TRBJ2-7, the full variable domain reads DARVTQTPRHKVTEMGQEVTMRCQPILGHNTVFWYRQTMMQGLELLAYFRNRAPLDDSGMPKDRFSAEMPDATLATLKIQPSEPRDSAVYFCASGDGYEQYFGPGTRLTVT.

DNA of the CDR3: TGTGCCAGAAGGGGGGAAATCAGTTGGAGCACAGATACGCAGTATTTT. It is translated as CARRGEISWSTDTQYF. The V call is TRBV19, the J call TRBJ2-3; TRBD1 or TRBD2 may be the D gene (6 bases each). V lost 9 bases and J 0 bases, leaving 19 bases between the germline ends. Per germline, CDR1 LNHDA and CDR2 SQIVND (reference sequence). The CDR3 has 16 amino acids.

The chain combines TRBV6-6 with TRBJ2-1; D possibly corresponds to TRBD2 (5 bases). The CDR3 has 14 amino acids. CDR1 and CDR2 (germline): MNHNY, SVGAGI (reference sequence). Trimming cost V 0 bases and J 8 bases, with 11 bases left between them. CDR3 protein: CASSYSSPRDEQFF. Here the CDR3 DNA reads TGTGCCAGCAGTTACTCCTCCCCGAGGGATGAGCAGTTCTTC.

This sequence joins TRBV4-1 and TRBJ1-6; D call uncertain. Germline lookup yields CDR1 MGHRA and CDR2 YSYEKL. The CDR3 is 18 residues long. The germline V and J ends were trimmed by 5 bases and 1 base, with 18 bases remaining between them. The CDR3 loop is CASSDFAMGRSYNSPLHF. CDR3 DNA sequence: TGCGCCAGCAGCGACTTTGCAATGGGGAGGTCCTATAATTCACCCCTCCACTTT.

V and J are TRBV11-2 and TRBJ1-5, with D tentatively TRBD1 (6 bases). V lost 1 base and J 14 bases, leaving 24 bases between the germline ends. This CDR3 has 16 amino acids. Germline V gene sequence: CDR1 SGHAT, CDR2 FQNNGV. The CDR3 is CASSLVLNRVRGSKHF. The CDR3 DNA reads TGTGCCAGCAGCTTAGTCCTTAACAGGGTACGGGGATCAAAGCATTTT.

The chain joins TRBV2 to TRBJ2-5; the D call may be TRBD1 or TRBD2 (5 bases each). The end of the DNA fits TRBJ2-7 better, so the J call may be wrong. The germline gives CDR1 SNHLY, CDR2 FYNNEI. The CDR3 contains 13 residues. CDR3 nucleotide sequence: TGTGCCAGCAGCAGGGACGGAGCCTACGAGCAGTACTTC. Translating it yields CASSRDGAYEQYF.

The chain couples TRBV15 to TRBJ2-5, with D possibly being TRBD1 or TRBD2 (6 bases each). Trimming cost V 2 bases and J 1 base, with 17 bases left between them. The V gene's germline CDR1 is LNHNV and CDR2 YYDKDF (reference sequence). The CDR3 covers 17 residues. The CDR3 DNA reads TGTGCCACCAGCAGATTCAGGATGGGGGGCTTCCAAGAGACCCAGTACTTC. The encoded protein is CATSRFRMGGFQETQYF.

The chain has TRBV28 and TRBJ2-1; 9 nucleotides align to TRBD2. The germline gives CDR1 MDHEN, CDR2 SYDVKM. V shed 7 bases, J shed 4 bases, and the junction held 8 bases outside the gene matches. This CDR3 spans 15 amino acids. This chain's CDR3 is CASTIAGARYNEQFF. The CDR3 nucleotides are TGTGCCAGCACAATAGCGGGAGCTCGATACAATGAGCAGTTCTTC.

V is TRBV6-5 and J is TRBJ2-1; D ambiguous. The germline CDR1 and CDR2 sequences are MNHEY and SVGAGI. This CDR3 is 12 amino acids long. With 7 bases removed from V and 8 bases from J, the gap between germline ends came to 12 bases. The CDR3: CASTVLLYEQFF. CDR3 coding DNA: TGTGCCAGCACCGTCCTGCTCTATGAGCAGTTCTTC.

This chain joins TRBV2 and TRBJ2-2; possibly TRBD2 for D (6 bases). Germline V gene data show CDR1 as SNHLY and CDR2 as FYNNEI. The CDR3 runs to 15 residues. Trimming removed 8 bases from V and 0 bases from J, with 13 bases in between. The CDR3 sequence is CASGGLGANTGELFF. CDR3 DNA sequence: TGTGCCAGCGGGGGGTTAGGGGCGAACACCGGGGAGCTGTTTTTT.